The source of this T cell receptor (beta chain) is a study of CD8+ T cells in alopecia areata. Across the whole study: Those treated were given oral tofacitinib at 5 to 10 mg twice daily. Tofacitinib exposure lasted 6 to 18 months, followed by 6 months off drug. Overall study findings and caveats: Clonality in lesional scalp, especially alopecia totalis/universalis, exceeded that of normal scalp.

In its sample, this clone was seen a few times. What it recognizes is unknown. Germline CDR1 SEHNR, CDR2 FQNEAQ (reference sequence). CDR3 size: 13 residues. The V gene lost 0 bases and the J gene lost 3 bases, with 5 bases spanning the gap. RNA was extracted and reverse transcribed into cDNA as the sequencing template. Using immunoSEQ multiplex PCR, the repertoire was profiled, and TCRdb retains in-frame clones only, with some absent. This table holds some 170,000 clones, just under 60% found once. It was from alopecia areata patients that lesional scalp punch biopsies and peripheral blood were collected.

The sequence derives from a human donor with alopecia areata. V gene TRBV7-9 combines with J gene TRBJ1-1; the D is unclear. Source: CD4+ T cells sorted from blood, taken at week 0. The CDR3 bases are TGTGCCAGCAGCTTAGCAGGGTACACTGAAGCTTTCTTT. This translates into CASSLAGYTEAFF.